A single sample gave rise to the 3 T cell receptor beta chains below, sequenced in a study of identical twins. TCRdb reanalysed the 5' RACE reads using MiXCR and keeps one entry per CDR3 protein. The profile shows roughly 710,000 distinct CDR3 sequences, roughly 6% of them singletons. Sequencing was done on a sample of naive T cells sorted from blood. These receptors originate from a young man in good health.

The gene calls are TRBV27 and TRBJ2-1; 8 bases are shared with TRBD2. Germline CDR1 MNHEY, CDR2 SMNVEV (reference sequence). V lost 4 bases, J lost 8 bases, and 10 bases stayed unmatched. The CDR3 is 15 amino acids. CDR3 loop: CASSSSGRTRDEQFF. CDR3 in DNA: TGTGCCAGCAGTTCCAGCGGGAGAACTAGGGATGAGCAGTTCTTC.

This clonotype was found many times. The chain couples TRBV7-2 to TRBJ2-1; D call uncertain. The V and J ends lost 1 base and 4 bases respectively, with 8 bases between them. From germline, CDR1 is SGHTA and CDR2 FQGNSA. CDR3 length equals 14 residues. The chain's CDR3 is CASSLESEYNEQFF. The CDR3 coding sequence is TGTGCCAGCAGCTTAGAGAGCGAATACAATGAGCAGTTCTTC.

This clonotype was observed many times. The V and J genes are TRBV10-3 and TRBJ2-7, with D perhaps matching TRBD1 or TRBD2 (6 bases each). Germline values: CDR1 ENHRY, CDR2 SYGVKD. The CDR3 is 13 residues long. Trimming removed 2 bases at V and 5 bases at J, with 10 bases between. The CDR3 region is CAISEGGGDEQYV. The DNA of the CDR3 is TGTGCCATCAGTGAGGGAGGGGGAGACGAGCAGTACGTC.